This TCR beta chain was profiled in a study of early T cells in non-severe SARS-CoV-2 infection. Overall study: Sequencing of unsorted whole blood was done on bulk RNA, leaving chains unpaired.

The table lists this clonotype with many counts. TCRdb processed the 5' RACE reads anew with MiXCR; each CDR3 protein has one entry. The table shows 69,000 or so distinct CDR3 sequences, with roughly a tenth occurring only once. This receptor was identified in an adult who was a healthcare worker with PCR-confirmed SARS-CoV-2 infection or an uninfected control (not recorded which). Sequencing input: whole blood.

This chain's CDR3 is CASSRKGQSSYNEQFF. The CDR3 DNA follows: TGTGCCAGCAGCCGAAAGGGACAGAGCTCCTACAATGAGCAGTTCTTC. The rearrangement links TRBV4-2 to TRBJ2-1; 7 bases align to TRBD1. The ends lost 4 bases at V and 0 bases at J; junction bases unmatched: 6. The CDR3 consists of 16 residues. Germline CDR1 is LGHNA and CDR2 is YNFKEQ.